This TCR beta chain was sequenced for a study of blood T cell repertoires in COVID-19. The germline gives CDR1 SGHTA, CDR2 FQGTGA. The CDR3 has 15 amino acids. V gave up 3 bases and J gave up 15 bases; unmatched junction bases: 16. Clinical history reported by participants formed the basis on which cohorts were assigned. The method was immunoSEQ multiplex PCR; TCRdb's version includes in-frame clones alone and lacks a portion of them. Among some 230,000 clones listed, 85% to 90% were seen once. This clone has just one count. The clonotype originates from a woman under 30 in a cohort exposed to, infected with or recovered from COVID-19 (not recorded which). V usage is TRBV7-3 and J usage is TRBJ2-1; 8 bases align to TRBD1. Sequences were obtained from PBMCs or T cells enriched from blood (not recorded which). The CDR3 coding sequence is TGTGCCAGCAGCTTCGGATTACGTGGACAGGGTAGGATGTTCTTC. Translation gives CASSFGLRGQGRMFF.